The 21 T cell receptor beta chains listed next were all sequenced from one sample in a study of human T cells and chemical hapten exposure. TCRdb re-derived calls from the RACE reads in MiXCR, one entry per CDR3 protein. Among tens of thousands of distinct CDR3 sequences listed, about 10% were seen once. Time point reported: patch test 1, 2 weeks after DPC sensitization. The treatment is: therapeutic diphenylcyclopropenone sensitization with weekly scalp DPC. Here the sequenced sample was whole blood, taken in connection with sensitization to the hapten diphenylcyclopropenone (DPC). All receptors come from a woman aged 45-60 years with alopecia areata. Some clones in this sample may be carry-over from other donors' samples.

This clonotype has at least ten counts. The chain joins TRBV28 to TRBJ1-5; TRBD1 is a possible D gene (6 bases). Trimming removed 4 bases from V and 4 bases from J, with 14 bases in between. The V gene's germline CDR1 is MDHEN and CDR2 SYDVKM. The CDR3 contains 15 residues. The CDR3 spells CASSSTGSGNQPQHF. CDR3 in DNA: TGTGCCAGCAGTTCAACAGGGTCTGGGAATCAGCCCCAGCATTTT. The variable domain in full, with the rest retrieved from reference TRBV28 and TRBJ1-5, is DVKVTQSSRYLVKRTGEKVFLECVQDMDHENMFWYRQDPGLGLRLIYFSYDVKMKEKGDIPEGYSVSREKKERFSLILESASTNQTSMYLCASSSTGSGNQPQHFGDGTRLSIL.

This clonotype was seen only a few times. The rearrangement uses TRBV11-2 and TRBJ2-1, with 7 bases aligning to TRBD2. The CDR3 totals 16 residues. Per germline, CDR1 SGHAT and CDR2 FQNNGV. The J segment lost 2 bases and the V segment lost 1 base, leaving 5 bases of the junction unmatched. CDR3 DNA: TGTGCCAGCAGCTTAGGTGGCGGGAGCGCCTACAATGAGCAGTTCTTC. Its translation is CASSLGGGSAYNEQFF.

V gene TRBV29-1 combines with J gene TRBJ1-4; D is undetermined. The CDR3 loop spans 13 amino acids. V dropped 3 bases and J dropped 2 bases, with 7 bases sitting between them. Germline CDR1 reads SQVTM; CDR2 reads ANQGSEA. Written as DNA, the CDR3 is TGCAGCGTTGAGGCGGTCACTAATGAAAAACTGTTTTTT. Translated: CSVEAVTNEKLFF.

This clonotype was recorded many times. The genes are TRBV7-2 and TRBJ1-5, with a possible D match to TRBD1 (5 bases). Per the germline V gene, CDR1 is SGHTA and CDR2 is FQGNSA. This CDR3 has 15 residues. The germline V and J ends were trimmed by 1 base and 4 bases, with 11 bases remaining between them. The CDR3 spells CASSLGGGGNQPQHF. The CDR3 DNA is TGTGCCAGCAGCTTAGGCGGGGGTGGAAATCAGCCCCAGCATTTT.

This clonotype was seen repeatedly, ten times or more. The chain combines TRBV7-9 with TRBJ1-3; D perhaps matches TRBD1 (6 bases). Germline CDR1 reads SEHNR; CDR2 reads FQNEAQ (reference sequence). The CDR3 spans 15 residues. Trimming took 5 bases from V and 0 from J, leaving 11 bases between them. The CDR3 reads CASSQGGNSGNTIYF. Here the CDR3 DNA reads TGTGCCAGCAGCCAAGGGGGGAACTCTGGAAACACCATATATTTT.

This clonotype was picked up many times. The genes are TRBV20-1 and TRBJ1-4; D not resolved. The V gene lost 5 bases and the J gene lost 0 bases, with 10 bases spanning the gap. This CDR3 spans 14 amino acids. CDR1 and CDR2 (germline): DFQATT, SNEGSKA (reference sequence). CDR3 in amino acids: CSAAPGATNEKLFF. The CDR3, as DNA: TGCAGTGCTGCACCGGGAGCAACTAATGAAAAACTGTTTTTT.

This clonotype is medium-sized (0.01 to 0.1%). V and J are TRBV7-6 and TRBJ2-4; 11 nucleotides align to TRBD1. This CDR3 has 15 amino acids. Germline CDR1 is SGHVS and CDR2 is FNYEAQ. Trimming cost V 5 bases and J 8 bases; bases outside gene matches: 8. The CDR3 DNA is TGTGCCAGCAGCGCAAAAGGACAGGGGGCCTACATTCAGTACTTC. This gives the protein CASSAKGQGAYIQYF.

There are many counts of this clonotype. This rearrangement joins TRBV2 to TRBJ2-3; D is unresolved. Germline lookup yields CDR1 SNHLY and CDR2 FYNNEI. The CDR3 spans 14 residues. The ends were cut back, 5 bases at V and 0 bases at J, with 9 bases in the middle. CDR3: CASSNLRSTDTQYF. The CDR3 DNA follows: TGTGCCAGCAGTAACCTAAGAAGCACAGATACGCAGTATTTT.

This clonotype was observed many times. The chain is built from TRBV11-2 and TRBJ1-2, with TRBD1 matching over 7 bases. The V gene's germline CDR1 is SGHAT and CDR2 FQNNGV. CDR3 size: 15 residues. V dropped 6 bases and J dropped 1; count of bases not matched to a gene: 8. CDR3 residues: CASRSGTEINYGYTF. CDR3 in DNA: TGTGCCAGCAGGTCCGGGACAGAAATTAACTATGGCTACACCTTC.

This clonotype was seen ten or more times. CDR3 coding DNA: TGTGCCGGGGGAATTAGCGGGACACTGGGTGAGCAGTTCTTC. Its protein is CAGGISGTLGEQFF. This chain connects TRBV12-3 or TRBV12-4 to TRBJ2-1; the match to TRBD2 covers 8 bases. Trimming took 11 bases from V and 9 from J; bases not matched to a gene: 15. This CDR3 is 14 amino acids long.

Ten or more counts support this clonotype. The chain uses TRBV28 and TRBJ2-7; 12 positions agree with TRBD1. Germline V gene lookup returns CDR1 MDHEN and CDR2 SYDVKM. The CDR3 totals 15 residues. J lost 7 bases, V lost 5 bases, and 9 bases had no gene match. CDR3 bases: TGTGCCAGCAGTCGAGCCGGGACAGGGGGCCGGGAGCAGTACTTC. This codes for CASSRAGTGGREQYF.

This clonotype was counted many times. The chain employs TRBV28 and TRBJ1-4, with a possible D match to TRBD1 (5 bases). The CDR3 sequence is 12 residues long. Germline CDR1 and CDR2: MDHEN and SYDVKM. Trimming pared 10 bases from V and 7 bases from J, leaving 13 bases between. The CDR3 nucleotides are TGTGCCACCAGGGAACGTGCTGAAAAACTGTTTTTT. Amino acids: CATRERAEKLFF.

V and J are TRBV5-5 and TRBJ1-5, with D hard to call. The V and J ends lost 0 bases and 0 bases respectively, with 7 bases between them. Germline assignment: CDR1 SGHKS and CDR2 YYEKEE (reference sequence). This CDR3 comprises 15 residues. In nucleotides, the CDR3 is TGTGCCAGCAGCTTGGCTCCTGATAGCAATCAGCCCCAGCATTTT. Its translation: CASSLAPDSNQPQHF. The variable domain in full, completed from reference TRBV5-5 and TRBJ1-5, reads DAGVTQSPTHLIKTRGQQVTLRCSPISGHKSVSWYQQVLGQGPQFIFQYYEKEERGRGNFPDRFSARQFPNYSSELNVNALLLGDSALYLCASSLAPDSNQPQHFGDGTRLSIL.

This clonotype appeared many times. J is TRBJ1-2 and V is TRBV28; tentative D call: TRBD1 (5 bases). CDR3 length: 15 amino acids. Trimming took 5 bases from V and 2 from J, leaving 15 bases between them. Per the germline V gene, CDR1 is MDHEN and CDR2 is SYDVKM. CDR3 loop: CASSPTGGANYGYTF. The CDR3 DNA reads TGTGCCAGCAGTCCTACTGGGGGAGCCAACTATGGCTACACCTTC.

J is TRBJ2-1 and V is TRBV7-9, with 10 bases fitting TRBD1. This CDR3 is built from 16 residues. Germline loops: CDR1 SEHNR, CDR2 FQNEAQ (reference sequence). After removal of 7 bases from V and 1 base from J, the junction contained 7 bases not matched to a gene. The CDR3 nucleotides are TGTGCCAGCATTGACAGGGGGCTAAATTCCTACAATGAGCAGTTCTTC. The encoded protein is CASIDRGLNSYNEQFF.

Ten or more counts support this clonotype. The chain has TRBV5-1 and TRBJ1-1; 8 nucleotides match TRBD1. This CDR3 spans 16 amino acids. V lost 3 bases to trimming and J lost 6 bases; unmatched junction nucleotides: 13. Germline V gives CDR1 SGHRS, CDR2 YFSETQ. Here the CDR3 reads CASSWDRQGLGAEAFF. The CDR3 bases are TGCGCCAGCAGCTGGGACCGACAGGGGCTTGGCGCTGAAGCTTTCTTT.

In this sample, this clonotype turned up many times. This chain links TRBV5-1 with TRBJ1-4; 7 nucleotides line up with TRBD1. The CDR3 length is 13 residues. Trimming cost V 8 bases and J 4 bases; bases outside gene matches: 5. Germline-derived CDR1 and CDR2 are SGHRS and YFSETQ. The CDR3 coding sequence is TGCGCCAGTTCACAGGGGCTTAATGAAAAACTGTTTTTT. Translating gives CASSQGLNEKLFF.

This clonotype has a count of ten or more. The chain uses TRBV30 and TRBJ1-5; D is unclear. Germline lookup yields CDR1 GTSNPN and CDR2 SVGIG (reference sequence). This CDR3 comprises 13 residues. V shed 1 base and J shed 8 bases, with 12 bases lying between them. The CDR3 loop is CAWSGGGKEPQHF. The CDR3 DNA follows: TGTGCCTGGAGTGGAGGTGGGAAGGAGCCCCAGCATTTT. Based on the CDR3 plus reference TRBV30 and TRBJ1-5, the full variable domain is SQTIHQWPATLVQPVGSPLSLECTVEGTSNPNLYWYRQAAGRGLQLLFYSVGIGQISSEVPQNLSASRPQDRQFILSSKKLLLSDSGFYLCAWSGGGKEPQHFGDGTRLSIL.

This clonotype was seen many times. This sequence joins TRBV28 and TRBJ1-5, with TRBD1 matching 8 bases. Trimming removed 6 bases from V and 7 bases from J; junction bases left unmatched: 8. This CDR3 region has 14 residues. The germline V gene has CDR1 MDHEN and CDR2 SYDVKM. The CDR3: CASRRGQGGQPQHF. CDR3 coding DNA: TGTGCCAGCAGACGAGGACAGGGCGGCCAGCCCCAGCATTTT.

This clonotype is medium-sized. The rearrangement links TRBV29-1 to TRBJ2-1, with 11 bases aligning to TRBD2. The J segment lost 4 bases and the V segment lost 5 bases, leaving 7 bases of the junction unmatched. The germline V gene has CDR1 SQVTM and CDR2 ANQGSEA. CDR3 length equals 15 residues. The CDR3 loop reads CSVLWTSGWYNEQFF. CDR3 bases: TGCAGCGTTCTCTGGACTAGCGGGTGGTACAATGAGCAGTTCTTC.

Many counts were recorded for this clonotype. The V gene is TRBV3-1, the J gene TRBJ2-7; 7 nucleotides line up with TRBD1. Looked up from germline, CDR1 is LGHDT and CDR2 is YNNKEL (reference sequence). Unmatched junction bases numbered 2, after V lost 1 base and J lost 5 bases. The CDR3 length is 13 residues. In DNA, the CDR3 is TGTGCCAGCAGCCAAGCCGGGACAGACGAGCAGTACTTC. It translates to CASSQAGTDEQYF.